This TCR beta chain appears in the sequencing data of a study of blood T cell repertoires in COVID-19. Overall study context: The cDNA or gDNA used as material had been derived from T cells, B-cell-depleted T cells, or PBMCs.

This CDR3 region has 14 residues. Trimming left V 3 bases short and J 2 bases short, with 11 bases between. Germline CDR1 reads SGHNT; CDR2 reads YENEEA. As originally analysed: Estimation of nucleated cell counts relied on the amplification of reference gene primers. The assay was immunoSEQ multiplex PCR, and TCRdb's table has in-frame clones only and misses some. V, J and clone size derive from that table, while D and trimming were established from the DNA sequence. Among about 210,000 clones listed, roughly 88% were seen once. This clone was counted once. The sequenced material came from peripheral blood. V gene TRBV11-3 combines with J gene TRBJ2-7, with D possibly being TRBD1 (5 bases). The TCR sequence derives from a man between 18 and 35 years old with active or convalescent COVID-19. Written as DNA, the CDR3 is TGTGCCAGCAGCTTTGCGCAGGACACCTACGAGCAGTACTTC. It translates to CASSFAQDTYEQYF.